The T cell receptor (beta chain) under discussion was sequenced for a study of identical twins. Study-wide points: While abundant cord blood beta clonotypes carried fewer insertions, memory repertoires showed no such pattern. Analyses of zero insertions could be partly confounded by invariant MAIT and iNKT cells.

With respect to this clonotype: Its antigen is unidentified.

TCRdb analysed the 5' RACE reads with MiXCR anew, one entry per CDR3 protein. Of around 280,000 distinct CDR3 sequences in the sample, around 8.8% were seen once. Germline V gene lookup returns CDR1 SGDLS and CDR2 YYNGEE. The CDR3 spans 17 residues. V dropped 0 bases and J dropped 10; count of bases not matched to a gene: 16. The same specimen was also included in a second study, on yellow fever vaccine responses in identical twins.

The V call is TRBV9, the J call TRBJ2-1, with 7 nucleotides matching TRBD2. The sequencing input was memory (CD45RO+) T cells sorted from blood. This receptor was taken from a young woman in good health. This CDR3 is CASSVGGEWSGMGEQFF. For the CDR3, the DNA is TGTGCCAGCAGCGTAGGCGGGGAGTGGAGCGGGATGGGGGAGCAGTTCTTC. Variable domain in full (rest from reference TRBV9 and TRBJ2-1): DSGVTQTPKHLITATGQRVTLRCSPRSGDLSVYWYQQSLDQGLQFLIQYYNGEERAKGNILERFSAQQFPDLHSELNLSSLELGDSALYFCASSVGGEWSGMGEQFFGPGTRLTVL.